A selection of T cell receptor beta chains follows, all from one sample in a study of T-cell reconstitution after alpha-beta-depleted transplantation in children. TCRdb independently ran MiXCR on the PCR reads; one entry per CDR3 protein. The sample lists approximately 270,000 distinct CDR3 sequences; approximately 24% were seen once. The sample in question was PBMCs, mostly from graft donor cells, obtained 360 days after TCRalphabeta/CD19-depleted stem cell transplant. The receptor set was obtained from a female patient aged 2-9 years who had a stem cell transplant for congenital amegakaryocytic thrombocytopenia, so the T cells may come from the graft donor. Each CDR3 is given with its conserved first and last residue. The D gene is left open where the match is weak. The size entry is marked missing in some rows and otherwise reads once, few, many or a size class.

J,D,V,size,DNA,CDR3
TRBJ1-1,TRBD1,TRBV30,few,TGTGCCTGGAGTCCCGGGACAGTTAAGAACACTGAAGCTTTCTTT,CAWSPGTVKNTEAFF
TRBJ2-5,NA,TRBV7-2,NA,TGTGCCAGCAGTTTGCACGGGTTGGGGACCCAGTACTTC,CASSLHGLGTQYF
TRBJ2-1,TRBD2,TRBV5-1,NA,TGCGCCAGCAGCTTGGCGAGGGCCGGGACTAGCGGGAGGACACCTTCCAATGAGCAGTTCTTC,CASSLARAGTSGRTPSNEQFF
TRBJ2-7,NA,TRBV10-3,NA,TGTGCCATCAGCTTAGGATCCTACGAGCAGTACTTC,CAISLGSYEQYF
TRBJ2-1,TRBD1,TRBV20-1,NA,TGCAGTGCTAGAGACCCTCGTGACAGGGGGGATGAGCAGTTCTTC,CSARDPRDRGDEQFF
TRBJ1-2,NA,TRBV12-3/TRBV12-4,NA,TGTGCCAGCAGTCTCGAAACAGGCTCCGGGGGCTATGGCTACACCTTC,CASSLETGSGGYGYTF
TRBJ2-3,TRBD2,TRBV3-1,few,TGTGCCAGCAGCCATAGCGGGAGTTCCGATACGCAGTATTTT,CASSHSGSSDTQYF
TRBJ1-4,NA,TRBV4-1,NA,TGCGCCAGCAACTTAGGGGTGTATGGAGAAAAACTGTTTTTT,CASNLGVYGEKLFF
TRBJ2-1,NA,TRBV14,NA,TGTGCCAGCAGCCAAGTAGGTCTCCGGACTGGTAGGAATGAGCAGTTCTTC,CASSQVGLRTGRNEQFF
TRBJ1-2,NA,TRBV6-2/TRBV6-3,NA,TGTGCCAGCAGTTATCAGAATAACTATGGCTACACCTTC,CASSYQNNYGYTF
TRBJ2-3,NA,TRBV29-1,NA,TGCAGCGTTGAGATCTCTGGGAGCTTGGATACGCAGTATTTT,CSVEISGSLDTQYF
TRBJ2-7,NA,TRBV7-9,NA,TGTGCCAGCAGCTCCCCGAGGAGGCAGCGACGTCTTGGCGAGCAGTACTTC,CASSSPRRQRRLGEQYF
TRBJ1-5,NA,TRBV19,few,TGTGCCAGTAGTCCGCGAGACCATAGCAATCAGCCCCAGCATTTT,CASSPRDHSNQPQHF
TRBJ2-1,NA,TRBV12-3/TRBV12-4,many,TGTGCCAGCAGTTTAGATGGTCATGAGCAGTTCTTC,CASSLDGHEQFF
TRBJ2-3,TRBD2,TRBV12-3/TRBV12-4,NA,TGTGCCAGCAGACATAACCTAGGTACTAGCGGGAAGGATACGCAGTATTTT,CASRHNLGTSGKDTQYF
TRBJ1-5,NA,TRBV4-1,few,TGCGCCAGCAGCCAAGATAGGGTAGGGCGTCTCAATCAGCCCCAGCATTTT,CASSQDRVGRLNQPQHF
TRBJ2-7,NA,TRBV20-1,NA,TGCAGTGCTTTACGGGACTCATACGAGCTGTACTTC,CSALRDSYELYF
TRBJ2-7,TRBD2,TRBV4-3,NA,TGCGCCAGCAGCCAAGGGCTCCCTGGGACTAGCGGATCCTACGAGCAGTACTTC,CASSQGLPGTSGSYEQYF
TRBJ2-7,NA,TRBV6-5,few,TGTGCCAGCAGTCTACAGGGTTTCGAGGAGCAGTACTTC,CASSLQGFEEQYF
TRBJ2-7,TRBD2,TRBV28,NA,TGTGCCAGCAGTGGGACTATTTACGAGCAGTACTTC,CASSGTIYEQYF
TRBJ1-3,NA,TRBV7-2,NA,TGTGCCAGCAGCTTACAGGCCCAGTTCTCTGGAAACACCATATATTTT,CASSLQAQFSGNTIYF
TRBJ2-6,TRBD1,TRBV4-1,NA,TGCGCCAGCAGCCCTTTATGGGGACAGGCTGGGGCCAACGTCCTGACTTTC,CASSPLWGQAGANVLTF
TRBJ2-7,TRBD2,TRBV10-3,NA,TGTGCCATCAGAGAGACGGGACTAGCGGGAGTCACCTACGAGCAGCACTTC,CAIRETGLAGVTYEQHF
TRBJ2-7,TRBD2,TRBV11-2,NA,TGTGCCAGCAGGCAGCGGGACTTACAAACCTACGAGCAGTACTTC,CASRQRDLQTYEQYF
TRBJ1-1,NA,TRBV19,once,TGTGCCAGTAGTATCGTAAGTGGTGGGGTTACTGAAGCTTTCTTT,CASSIVSGGVTEAFF
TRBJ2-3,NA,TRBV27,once,TGTGCCAGCGGTCCTCGGGACTTCCCCTCCTCCCGATGGTGG,CASGPRDFPSSRWW
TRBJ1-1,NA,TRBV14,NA,TGTGCCAGCAGCCAAGTACAGATCATGAACACTGAAGCTTTCTTT,CASSQVQIMNTEAFF
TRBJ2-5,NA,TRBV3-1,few,TGTGCCAGCAGCCATCCGTCAGGGGGGGAGACCCAGTACTTC,CASSHPSGGETQYF
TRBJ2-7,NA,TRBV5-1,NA,TGCGCCAGCAGCTTAGGGGGGGCCATGGTATACGAGCAGTACTTC,CASSLGGAMVYEQYF
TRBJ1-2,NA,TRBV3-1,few,TGTGCCAGCAGCCAAGATCATGGACCTCAATTATATGGCTACACCTTC,CASSQDHGPQLYGYTF
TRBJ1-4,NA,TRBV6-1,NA,TGTGCCAGCAGTGAATTTGGCTACCGAGGTGAAAAACTGTTTTTT,CASSEFGYRGEKLFF
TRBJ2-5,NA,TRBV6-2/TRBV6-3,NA,TGTGCCAGCAGTTTGACGGGGCCCCAAGAGACCCAGTACTTC,CASSLTGPQETQYF
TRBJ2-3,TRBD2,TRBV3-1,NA,TGTGCCAGCAGCCAAGTCAGGGGGTGGGGACTAGCGGCCCCTGAGGAGACAGATACGCAGTATTTT,CASSQVRGWGLAAPEETDTQYF
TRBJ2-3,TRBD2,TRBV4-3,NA,TGCGCCAGCAGCCAAGATTTGGTGTTAGCGGGAGGCCATAGTACGCAGTATTTT,CASSQDLVLAGGHSTQYF
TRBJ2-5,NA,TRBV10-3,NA,TGTGCCATCAGTGATGATGTGGACGAGACCCAGTACTTC,CAISDDVDETQYF
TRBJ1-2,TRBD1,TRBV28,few,TGTGCCAGCAGCCACGACAGGGCAACCGGCTACACCTTC,CASSHDRATGYTF
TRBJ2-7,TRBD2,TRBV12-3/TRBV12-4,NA,TGTGCCAGCAGTGGTCGGGGTGCTAGCGGATCCTACGAGCAGTACTTC,CASSGRGASGSYEQYF
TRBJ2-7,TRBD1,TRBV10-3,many,TGTGCCATCAATTCCGATGGGACAGGGGTGAGCTACGAGCAGTACTTC,CAINSDGTGVSYEQYF
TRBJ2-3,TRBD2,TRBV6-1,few,TGTGCCAGCAGCCGTATAGCGGGGGGGCCCGCAGATACGCAGTATTTT,CASSRIAGGPADTQYF
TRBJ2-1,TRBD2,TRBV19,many,TGTGCCAGTAGTATAAGGGCTAGCGGTGTCCACAATGAGCAGTTCTTC,CASSIRASGVHNEQFF
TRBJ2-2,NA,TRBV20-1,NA,TGCAGTGCCCCAACCGGGGCTTACACCGGGGAGCTGTTTTTT,CSAPTGAYTGELFF
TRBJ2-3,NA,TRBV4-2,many,TGTGCCAGCAGCCTTTTGGGCACAGATACGCAGTATTTT,CASSLLGTDTQYF
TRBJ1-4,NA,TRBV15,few,TGTGCCACCAGCATTCGGGACTCAGGAAAACTGTTTTTT,CATSIRDSGKLFF
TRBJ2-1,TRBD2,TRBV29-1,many,TGCAGCGTTGAAACGGGAGGGCCTTATGAGCAGTTCTTC,CSVETGGPYEQFF
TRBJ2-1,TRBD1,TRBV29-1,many,TGCAGCGTTGAGGAGAGGGGGACAGGGCGGAATGAGCAGTTCTTC,CSVEERGTGRNEQFF
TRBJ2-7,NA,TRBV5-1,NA,TGCGCCAGCAGCTGGGGGGGACATTGGGACGAGCAGTACTTC,CASSWGGHWDEQYF
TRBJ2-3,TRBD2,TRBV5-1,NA,TGCGCCAGCAGCTTGGCCAGGACTAGCGGGAGGACAGATACGCAGTATTTT,CASSLARTSGRTDTQYF
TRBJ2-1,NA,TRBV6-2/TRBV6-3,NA,TGTGCCAGCAGTTACTCGCAGGAGTACAATGAGCAGTTCTTC,CASSYSQEYNEQFF
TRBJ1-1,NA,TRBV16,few,TGTGCCAGCCTTCCCATCCAGGGGAAGAACACTGAAGCTTTCTTT,CASLPIQGKNTEAFF
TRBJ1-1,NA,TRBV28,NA,TGTGCCAGCAGTTTAGGGGCTCGGAACACTGAAGCTTTCTTT,CASSLGARNTEAFF
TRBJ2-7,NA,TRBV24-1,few,TGTGCCACCTGTCCGAGACCCCTGGGGATCGACGAGCAGTACTTC,CATCPRPLGIDEQYF